A selection of T cell receptor beta chains follows, all from one sample in a study of TIL therapy for anti-PD-1-resistant metastatic lung cancer. Sequenced by immunoSEQ multiplex PCR; TCRdb stores in-frame clones only, minus some. The table lists tens of thousands of clones, around 85% of them singletons, with around 5% in the top ten. The sample consisted of blood, taken at baseline. The receptors here all came from a person between 25 and 79 years old with non-small cell lung cancer. The CDR3 runs from the conserved cysteine through the conserved F or W. Fields, in order: clone size, J gene, V gene, D gene, CDR3 protein, CDR3 DNA. D genes are given only for firm matches. Size values are once, few and many counts, or a class for expanded clones, and some rows have none.

>NA|TRBJ2-7|TRBV28|NA
CASSETSLAEQYF
TGTGCCAGCAGTGAGACATCTTTGGCCGAGCAGTACTTC
>NA|TRBJ2-5|TRBV24-1|TRBD2
CATSPGGGRPQETQYF
TGTGCCACCAGCCCCGGGGGCGGGAGGCCCCAAGAGACCCAGTACTTC
>NA|TRBJ2-3|TRBV5-1|NA
CASSPLAGLTDTQYF
TGCGCCAGCAGCCCATTGGCGGGGCTAACAGATACGCAGTATTTT
>NA|TRBJ2-3|TRBV7-7|NA
CASSQRPEHTDTQYF
TGTGCCAGCAGCCAGCGTCCGGAACATACAGATACGCAGTATTTT
>NA|TRBJ2-7|TRBV27|NA
CASSSSERPLNGQYF
TGTGCCAGCAGTTCCTCCGAGCGGCCGCTTAATGGGCAGTACTTC
>NA|TRBJ2-1|TRBV27|TRBD2
CASSPTSGAPGKQFF
TGTGCCAGCAGCCCAACTAGCGGGGCCCCCGGAAAGCAGTTCTTC
>NA|TRBJ2-2|TRBV4-3|TRBD2
CASSPTTSGSPGELFF
TGCGCCAGCAGCCCGACGACTAGCGGGAGTCCCGGGGAGCTGTTTTTT
>NA|TRBJ2-7|TRBV9|NA
CASSYYDSSYEQYF
TGTGCCAGCAGCTACTACGACAGCTCCTACGAGCAGTACTTC
>once|TRBJ2-7|TRBV5-1|NA
CASSPGYYGGEQYF
TGCGCCAGCAGCCCGGGTTACTACGGGGGCGAGCAGTACTTC
>NA|TRBJ2-7|TRBV18|NA
CASSLGTSYEQYF
TGTGCCAGCTCCCTCGGGACTTCCTACGAGCAGTACTTC
>NA|TRBJ2-5|TRBV20-1|NA
CSAKLGATQYF
TGCAGTGCCAAACTCGGGGCGACCCAGTACTTC
>once|TRBJ1-6|TRBV5-6|TRBD1
CASSETGVNSPLHF
TGTGCCAGCAGTGAGACAGGGGTTAATTCACCCCTCCACTTT
>NA|TRBJ1-5|TRBV6-5|NA
CASKYRENQPQHF
TGTGCCAGCAAATACAGGGAGAATCAGCCCCAGCATTTT
>NA|TRBJ1-5|TRBV30|NA
CAWSVLQGSNQPQHF
TGTGCCTGGAGTGTACTTCAAGGGAGCAATCAGCCCCAGCATTTT
>NA|TRBJ2-7|TRBV6-6|NA
CATLVGLEQYF
TGTGCCACCCTAGTGGGCCTGGAGCAGTACTTC
>NA|TRBJ1-5|TRBV11-2|TRBD1
CASSLGTGEGQPQHF
TGTGCCAGCAGCCTCGGTACAGGGGAGGGGCAGCCCCAGCATTTT
>NA|TRBJ1-6|TRBV19|NA
CASSMGPHHNSPLHF
TGTGCCAGTAGTATGGGGCCACATCATAATTCACCCCTCCACTTT
>NA|TRBJ1-5|TRBV6-5|NA
CASNEPTGVEPQHF
TGTGCCAGCAACGAACCAACGGGCGTGGAGCCCCAGCATTTT
>NA|TRBJ1-6|TRBV15|TRBD1
CATSPDRVGNSPLHF
TGTGCCACCAGTCCCGACAGGGTCGGAAATTCACCCCTCCACTTT
>NA|TRBJ2-5|TRBV5-1|TRBD1
CASSFRQGAGETQYF
TGCGCCAGCAGCTTCCGACAGGGGGCCGGGGAGACCCAGTACTTC
>NA|TRBJ2-7|TRBV19|TRBD2
CASSTTSGSYEQYF
TGTGCCAGTAGTACCACTAGCGGCTCCTACGAGCAGTACTTC
>NA|TRBJ1-6|TRBV6-4|NA
CASSETGSSGYSPLHF
TGTGCCAGCAGCGAGACAGGTTCTAGCGGGTATTCACCCCTCCACTTT
>NA|TRBJ2-7|TRBV19|NA
CASSTPQRSYEQYF
TGTGCCAGTAGTACTCCACAGAGATCCTACGAGCAGTACTTC
>NA|TRBJ2-7|TRBV28|NA
CASSLVHEQYF
TGTGCCAGCAGTTTGGTCCACGAGCAGTACTTC
>once|TRBJ1-5|TRBV18|TRBD1
CASSRTPRTGATWSNQPQHF
TGTGCCAGCTCACGAACTCCCCGGACAGGCGCCACTTGGAGCAATCAGCCCCAGCATTTT
>NA|TRBJ2-7|TRBV7-8|NA
CASSPRRAYEQYF
TGTGCCAGCAGCCCACGGAGAGCCTACGAGCAGTACTTC
>NA|TRBJ1-4|TRBV7-2|NA
CASSLSPRVISGANEKLFF
TGTGCCAGCAGCTTGTCGCCCAGGGTTATTAGTGGTGCTAATGAAAAACTGTTTTTT
>NA|TRBJ2-3|TRBV12-5|NA
CASGSLDADTQYF
TGTGCTAGTGGTTCGTTAGACGCAGATACGCAGTATTTT
>NA|TRBJ2-2|TRBV2|TRBD2
CASSALAGNTGELFF
TGTGCCAGCAGCGCCCTAGCGGGAAACACCGGGGAGCTGTTTTTT
>NA|TRBJ2-3|TRBV6-2/TRBV6-3|NA
CASSYGTDTQYF
TGTGCCAGCAGTTACGGGACAGATACGCAGTATTTT
>few|TRBJ2-1|TRBV24-1|TRBD2
CATSARDYYLDEQFF
TGTGCCACCAGTGCCCGGGACTATTATCTGGATGAGCAGTTCTTC
>NA|TRBJ2-7|TRBV29-1|NA
CSVEVQGGAYEQYF
TGCAGCGTTGAAGTCCAGGGTGGAGCCTACGAGCAGTACTTC
>NA|TRBJ2-1|TRBV7-3|TRBD2
CASSLGSGLAGGHEQFF
TGTGCCAGCAGCTTAGGGTCGGGGCTAGCGGGAGGGCATGAGCAGTTCTTC
>NA|TRBJ2-7|TRBV6-2/TRBV6-3|TRBD1
CASSQTGGFPYEQYF
TGTGCCAGCAGTCAGACAGGGGGCTTCCCCTACGAGCAGTACTTC
>NA|TRBJ1-2|TRBV28|TRBD1
CASSSSGGGYGYTF
TGTGCCAGCAGTTCTTCAGGGGGCGGCTATGGCTACACCTTC
>NA|TRBJ2-3|TRBV7-2|TRBD1
CASSLTVGWGQGPDTQYF
TGTGCCAGCAGCTTAACTGTGGGGTGGGGACAGGGGCCCGATACGCAGTATTTT
>once|TRBJ2-5|TRBV7-9|TRBD2
CASSWSSGGETQYF
TGTGCCAGCAGCTGGTCTAGCGGGGGGGAGACCCAGTACTTC
>NA|TRBJ2-1|TRBV30|NA
CAWSVNRAEKQFF
TGTGCCTGGAGTGTTAATAGGGCAGAAAAGCAGTTCTTC
>NA|TRBJ2-3|TRBV6-2/TRBV6-3|NA
CASSYTRGFSTDTQYF
TGTGCCAGCAGTTACACCCGCGGGTTTAGCACAGATACGCAGTATTTT
>few|TRBJ2-1|TRBV7-2|TRBD2
CASSLLPYQTSVAEQFF
TGTGCCAGCAGCTTACTTCCGTATCAGACTAGCGTAGCTGAGCAGTTCTTC
>NA|TRBJ1-5|TRBV5-5|NA
CASSLGPGLFWNQPQHF
TGTGCCAGCAGCTTGGGTCCAGGGTTGTTTTGGAATCAGCCCCAGCATTTT
>NA|TRBJ1-5|TRBV30|TRBD1
CAWNPGTGTVEGNQPQHF
TGTGCCTGGAACCCGGGGACAGGGACGGTGGAGGGCAATCAGCCCCAGCATTTT
>NA|TRBJ2-7|TRBV4-3|TRBD1
CASSRDRVSYEQYF
TGCGCCAGCAGCCGAGACAGGGTGAGCTACGAGCAGTACTTC
>NA|TRBJ2-7|TRBV2|NA
CASSEDRDLEQYF
TGTGCCAGCAGTGAAGATCGGGACCTAGAGCAGTACTTC
>NA|TRBJ2-5|TRBV2|NA
CASSHLLPGQSPTSVETQYF
TGTGCCAGCAGCCATTTGCTGCCCGGACAGTCGCCGACTTCGGTCGAGACCCAGTACTTC
>NA|TRBJ2-7|TRBV29-1|TRBD1
CSARTGWYEQYF
TGCAGCGCAAGGACAGGATGGTACGAGCAGTACTTC
>NA|TRBJ1-6|TRBV27|TRBD1
CASQDRGESPLHF
TGTGCCAGCCAGGACAGGGGGGAATCACCCCTCCACTTT
>NA|TRBJ2-2|TRBV6-6|NA
CASRPGGTANTGELFF
TGTGCCAGCAGGCCGGGAGGGACAGCGAACACCGGGGAGCTGTTTTTT
>NA|TRBJ2-4|TRBV7-2|NA
CASSFNSKDIQYF
TGTGCCAGCAGCTTTAATAGTAAGGACATTCAGTACTTC